A single sample is the source of the 13 T cell receptor beta chains below, sequenced in a study of blood T cell repertoires in COVID-19. Assay: immunoSEQ multiplex PCR; the TCRdb copy retains only in-frame clones and omits some. The sample includes some 160,000 clones, about 90% of them seen just once. The sequencing input was peripheral blood. The receptors here all came from a man between 60 and 75 years old with acute or convalescent COVID-19.

The chain joins TRBV5-1 to TRBJ2-7; no clear D. V dropped 2 bases and J dropped 1 base, with 10 bases sitting between them. The CDR3 length is 14 residues. Germline V gene data show CDR1 as SGHRS and CDR2 as YFSETQ. The CDR3 DNA reads TGCGCCAGCAGCTTCCTTGGCAGGTCCTACGAGCAGTACTTC. Protein sequence: CASSFLGRSYEQYF.

The genes are TRBV11-2 and TRBJ1-1; perhaps TRBD1 as D (5 bases). The V gene lost 5 bases and the J gene lost 0 bases, with 13 bases spanning the gap. Germline assignment: CDR1 SGHAT and CDR2 FQNNGV. This CDR3 has 15 amino acids. Here the CDR3 reads CASSPRAGLNTEAFF. Here the CDR3 DNA reads TGTGCCAGCAGCCCTCGAGCAGGGTTGAACACTGAAGCTTTCTTT.

The count of this clone is one. CDR3 sequence reads: CAISESTRGAFF. CDR3 nucleotide sequence: TGTGCCATCAGTGAGTCGACTCGGGGAGCTTTCTTT. V usage is TRBV10-3 and J usage is TRBJ1-1; no reliable D call. Germline CDR1 ENHRY, CDR2 SYGVKD. The CDR3 runs 12 residues. V was cut by 0 bases and J by 10 bases, with 9 bases left in between.

In its sample, this clone was seen once. V and J are TRBV6-5 and TRBJ1-1, with D unclear. The CDR3 is made up of 13 amino acids. Trimming shortened V by 2 bases and J by 2 bases, and 6 bases separated the two germline ends. The germline gives CDR1 MNHEY, CDR2 SVGAGI. CDR3 sequence reads: CASSYRTNTEAFF. The CDR3 nucleotides are TGTGCCAGCAGTTACCGAACTAACACTGAAGCTTTCTTT.

The rearrangement uses TRBV27 and TRBJ2-7; D is unresolved. Trimming left V 2 bases short and J 0 bases short, with 5 bases between. The CDR3 totals 13 residues. Germline V gives CDR1 MNHEY, CDR2 SMNVEV (reference sequence). CDR3 nucleotide sequence: TGTGCCAGCAGTTTAGGCCTCTCCTACGAGCAGTACTTC. This translates into CASSLGLSYEQYF.

This clone was recorded a few times. The CDR3 sequence: CASTPPGTGYQPQHF. The CDR3 DNA is TGTGCCAGTACGCCCCCCGGGACAGGATACCAGCCCCAGCATTTT. This sequence joins TRBV19 and TRBJ1-5; 8 positions agree with TRBD1. The germline V gene has CDR1 LNHDA and CDR2 SQIVND (reference sequence). V lost 7 bases to trimming and J lost 7 bases; unmatched junction nucleotides: 12. CDR3 size: 15 residues.

The V and J genes are TRBV4-1 and TRBJ1-5; D might be TRBD1 (5 bases). Germline V lookup: CDR1 MGHRA, CDR2 YSYEKL. V lost 1 base and J 5 bases, leaving 15 bases between the germline ends. This CDR3 comprises 16 residues. Here the CDR3 DNA reads TGCGCCAGCAGCCAAGCCCCAACAGGCTCGGATCAGCCCCAGCATTTT. Amino acid sequence: CASSQAPTGSDQPQHF.

CDR3 protein: CASSIQHPGQGTEAFF. The DNA of the CDR3 is TGTGCCAGCAGTATACAACATCCGGGACAGGGCACTGAAGCTTTCTTT. This chain uses TRBV2 with TRBJ1-1; 9 positions agree with TRBD1. The CDR3 has 16 amino acids. V gave up 5 bases and J gave up 4 bases; unmatched junction bases: 11. Germline V CDR1 and CDR2: SNHLY, FYNNEI.

This clone was seen only once. The chain links TRBV21-1 to TRBJ2-7; the table's D call TRBD2 went unverified against the DNA. TRBV21-1 corresponds to a pseudogene. CDR3 length: 16 residues. CDR3 region: CASSKALECISYEQYF. CDR3 coding DNA: TGTGCCAGCAGCAAAGCGCTAGAGTGCATTAGTTACGAGCAGTACTTC.

The chain links TRBV2 to TRBJ1-6; D is ambiguous. V was shortened by 7 bases and J by 4 bases, with 8 bases between the two germline ends. This CDR3 has 13 amino acids. Germline V gene data show CDR1 as SNHLY and CDR2 as FYNNEI. CDR3 sequence reads: CASTQLYNSPLHF. Written as DNA, the CDR3 is TGTGCCAGCACACAGTTATATAATTCACCCCTCCACTTT.

CDR3 DNA sequence: TGTGCCACCAGCACCCAGGGGGGCACCGGGGAGCTGTTTTTT. Residues: CATSTQGGTGELFF. This chain uses TRBV15 with TRBJ2-2, with D tentatively TRBD1 (7 bases). The CDR3 extends over 14 amino acids. Germline V gene lookup returns CDR1 LNHNV and CDR2 YYDKDF (reference sequence). V was pared by 4 bases and J by 4 bases, with 10 bases between. Variable domain in full (rest from reference TRBV15 and TRBJ2-2): DAMVIQNPRYQVTQFGKPVTLSCSQTLNHNVMYWYQQKSSQAPKLLFHYYDKDFNNEADTPDNFQSRRPNTSFCFLDIRSPGLGDTAMYLCATSTQGGTGELFFGEGSRLTVL.

This chain uses TRBV25-1 with TRBJ1-1; 11 nucleotides match TRBD1. Germline V gene lookup returns CDR1 MGHDK and CDR2 SYGVNS. The length of the CDR3 is 18 residues. V dropped 2 bases and J dropped 5; count of bases not matched to a gene: 13. CDR3 sequence (DNA): TGTGCCAGCAGTGAAGGGGTGCCAGGACAGGGGGCGAGAACTGAAGCTTTCTTT. This sequence encodes CASSEGVPGQGARTEAFF.

This clone was seen once. The chain couples TRBV6-5 to TRBJ2-3; 9 bases agree with TRBD2. J gave up 7 bases and V 0 bases, and 8 bases lay outside the gene matches. This CDR3 spans 16 amino acids. CDR1 MNHEY and CDR2 SVGAGI come from the germline V gene. The DNA for the CDR3 is TGTGCCAGCAGTTACTCGGCTAGCGGGGTGATAAATACGCAGTATTTT. It specifies CASSYSASGVINTQYF.